This is a list of T cell receptor beta chains from one sample in a study of Ad26.COV2.S vaccination and SARS-CoV-2 variants. Data came from immunoSEQ multiplex PCR; TCRdb stores just in-frame clones and leaves some out. The sample holds about 180,000 clones; around 85% are singletons and the top ten take about 5.5%. The sequencing here drew on peripheral blood, taken after recovery from COVID-19. The origin of the receptors is a human donor who had recovered from COVID-19. Both conserved end residues are part of each CDR3. A D gene is named only where the DNA matches it firmly. Part of the rows lack a size; the others show once, few, many or a class for expanded clones.

clone size | J gene | D gene | V gene | CDR3 protein | CDR3 DNA
NA | TRBJ2-1 | NA | TRBV10-3 | CAISEEAQDEQFF | TGTGCCATCAGTGAGGAAGCCCAGGATGAGCAGTTCTTC
NA | TRBJ1-1 | NA | TRBV5-4 | CASSQKGSETAFF | TGTGCCAGCAGCCAGAAGGGCTCCGAGACAGCTTTCTTT
NA | TRBJ2-3 | NA | TRBV6-1 | CASSEAWTILDTQYF | TGTGCCAGCAGTGAAGCGTGGACTATTTTAGATACGCAGTATTTT
NA | TRBJ2-1 | TRBD2 | TRBV5-6 | CASTREEGEQFF | TGTGCCAGCACCCGGGAGGAGGGTGAGCAGTTCTTC
once | TRBJ2-1 | NA | TRBV27 | CASSSVRASSYNEQFF | TGTGCCAGCAGTTCTGTTAGGGCTAGCTCCTACAATGAGCAGTTCTTC
NA | TRBJ2-7 | NA | TRBV18 | CASSPVQGTTYEQYF | TGTGCCAGCTCACCAGTACAGGGAACCACCTACGAGCAGTACTTC
NA | TRBJ1-5 | NA | TRBV7-8 | CASSLRDTSYSNQPQHF | TGTGCCAGCAGCCTCCGGGACACCTCCTATAGCAATCAGCCCCAGCATTTT
NA | TRBJ1-1 | TRBD1 | TRBV9 | CASSTSGTGTEAFF | TGTGCCAGCAGCACCTCCGGGACAGGCACTGAAGCTTTCTTT
NA | TRBJ2-3 | NA | TRBV18 | CASSAGLTDTQYF | TGTGCCAGCTCAGCGGGACTCACAGATACGCAGTATTTT
NA | TRBJ1-5 | TRBD1 | TRBV2 | CASREFGTGVNQPQHF | TGTGCCAGCAGGGAGTTCGGGACAGGGGTCAATCAGCCCCAGCATTTT
NA | TRBJ2-2 | NA | TRBV30 | CAWHDSSRGTGELFF | TGTGCCTGGCATGACAGCTCAAGGGGCACCGGGGAGCTGTTTTTT
once | TRBJ1-2 | NA | TRBV18 | CASSPQRGSYGYTF | TGTGCCAGCTCACCACAACGGGGTTCCTATGGCTACACCTTC
NA | TRBJ2-3 | TRBD2 | TRBV29-1 | CTIMGGSVTDTQYF | TGCACCATAATGGGGGGGTCCGTCACAGATACGCAGTATTTT
NA | TRBJ2-5 | TRBD1 | TRBV23-1 | CASSLGQGPKTQYF | TGCGCCAGCAGTCTGGGACAGGGCCCTAAGACCCAGTACTTC
once | TRBJ1-1 | NA | TRBV5-4 | CASSSGIGEAFF | TGTGCCAGCAGCTCGGGGATAGGGGAAGCTTTCTTT
NA | TRBJ2-5 | NA | TRBV13 | CASSPGASMGTQYF | TGTGCCAGCAGCCCCGGTGCGTCAATGGGGACCCAGTACTTC
once | TRBJ1-2 | NA | TRBV5-1 | CASSLAWSGSGYTF | TGCGCCAGCAGCTTGGCCTGGTCGGGCTCTGGCTACACCTTC
NA | TRBJ2-7 | TRBD2 | TRBV29-1 | CSVRGLAGKTYEQYF | TGCAGCGTAAGAGGACTAGCGGGGAAGACCTACGAGCAGTACTTC